The 14 T cell receptor beta chains below all came from one sample that was sequenced in a study of CD8 T cells in ankylosing spondylitis. No cognate antigen is known for these TCRs. TCRdb itself ran the 5' RACE reads through MiXCR, one entry per CDR3 protein. The sample carries approximately 140,000 distinct CDR3 sequences, approximately 17% recorded once. Findings and caveats of the study: Roughly 8 highly homologous variants made up a TCR beta motif, and this motif appeared characteristic of ankylosing spondylitis blood.

The sequencing sample was made of blood, either unsorted or a sorted T cell fraction (not recorded which). These receptors were collected from a male donor with ankylosing spondylitis.

This chain uses TRBV29-1 with TRBJ1-2, with D unclear. This CDR3 region has 12 residues. From germline, CDR1 is SQVTM and CDR2 ANQGSEA. V lost 3 bases and J 5 bases, leaving 10 bases between the germline ends. The CDR3 DNA reads as TGCAGCGTTGACCTCGTTAAATATGGCTACACCTTC. Translation gives CSVDLVKYGYTF. The whole variable domain, remainder taken from reference TRBV29-1 and TRBJ1-2, is SAVISQKPSRDICQRGTSLTIQCQVDSQVTMMFWYRQQPGQSLTLIATANQGSEATYESGFVIDKFPISRPNLTFSTLTVSNMSPEDSSIYLCSVDLVKYGYTFGSGTRLTVV.

The V gene is TRBV6-5, the J gene TRBJ1-5; possible D gene TRBD1, 5 bases. The CDR3 contains 12 residues. Germline CDR1 MNHEY, CDR2 SVGAGI. The germline V and J ends were trimmed by 5 bases and 10 bases, with 12 bases remaining between them. DNA of the CDR3: TGTGCCAGCAGTCCCTGGGGGGGTCCCCAGCATTTT. Its translation is CASSPWGGPQHF.

This clonotype was seen a few times. The genes are TRBV27 and TRBJ2-1; D is unclear. Germline CDR1 reads MNHEY; CDR2 reads SMNVEV (reference sequence). The CDR3 consists of 13 residues. Trimming shortened V by 3 bases and J by 5 bases, and 8 bases separated the two germline ends. This CDR3 reads CASSFVQHNEQFF. The CDR3 bases are TGTGCCAGCAGTTTTGTTCAGCACAATGAGCAGTTCTTC.

The chain is built from TRBV19 and TRBJ2-1; possibly TRBD1 for D (5 bases). The ends were cut back, 1 base at V and 2 bases at J, with 12 bases in the middle. The CDR3 extends over 16 amino acids. Germline values: CDR1 LNHDA, CDR2 SQIVND (reference sequence). CDR3 in DNA: TGTGCCAGTAGTATAGGGGGCCATTTTGCCTACAATGAGCAGTTCTTC. Its translation is CASSIGGHFAYNEQFF.

The J gene is TRBJ2-4, the V gene TRBV7-9; TRBD1 aligns across 10 bases. CDR3 length: 17 residues. V dropped 5 bases and J dropped 8; count of bases not matched to a gene: 15. Germline V gene data show CDR1 as SEHNR and CDR2 as FQNEAQ (reference sequence). In DNA, the CDR3 is TGTGCCAGCAGCCCCAGACTAACAGACAGGGGGCGTTACATTCAGTACTTC. Amino acid sequence: CASSPRLTDRGRYIQYF.

This clonotype was detected only a few times. CDR3: CASSVGPEQYF. CDR3 nucleotides: TGTGCCAGCAGCGTGGGCCCCGAGCAGTACTTC. The chain uses TRBV6-2 or TRBV6-3 and TRBJ2-7; D unresolved. The CDR3 runs 11 residues. V was cut by 6 bases and J by 6 bases, with 9 bases left in between. Per germline, CDR1 MNHEY and CDR2 SVGEGT.

This clonotype was seen only a few times. V usage is TRBV7-9 and J usage is TRBJ2-2; TRBD2 agrees at 8 bases. The CDR3 runs 14 residues. CDR1 is SEHNR and CDR2 is FQNEAQ in the germline V gene (reference sequence). Germline trimming cut 5 bases from V and 7 bases from J; bases unmatched to any gene: 6. The CDR3 DNA reads TGTGCCAGCAGCCCAGGGACTAGAATCGGGGAGCTGTTTTTT. It is translated as CASSPGTRIGELFF. The variable domain in full, completed from reference TRBV7-9 and TRBJ2-2, reads DTGVSQNPRHKITKRGQNVTFRCDPISEHNRLYWYRQTLGQGPEFLTYFQNEAQLEKSRLLSDRFSAERPKGSFSTLEIQRTEQGDSAMYLCASSPGTRIGELFFGEGSRLTVL.

CDR3 loop: CASSLFFPGAGKSNYGYTF. The CDR3 nucleotides are TGTGCCAGCAGCTTATTCTTTCCCGGGGCAGGGAAGTCGAACTATGGCTACACCTTC. V is TRBV11-2 and J is TRBJ1-2; maybe TRBD1 (5 bases). Trimming took off 2 bases at V and 2 bases at J, with 24 bases between the two ends. The CDR3 length is 19 residues. Germline lookup yields CDR1 SGHAT and CDR2 FQNNGV.

The rearrangement joins TRBV28 to TRBJ2-5, with a weak D call TRBD1 (6 bases). CDR3 size: 15 residues. Germline V gene sequence: CDR1 MDHEN, CDR2 SYDVKM. Between the trimmed V and J ends, which lost 8 bases and 1 base, there was a span of 17 bases. CDR3 amino acids: CASPSLGQTQETQYF. The CDR3 bases are TGTGCCAGCCCCAGCCTTGGACAGACCCAAGAGACCCAGTACTTC.

This chain connects TRBV20-1 to TRBJ2-1; 11 nucleotides match TRBD2. J gave up 6 bases and V 2 bases, and 9 bases lay outside the gene matches. The CDR3 spans 16 residues. The germline gives CDR1 DFQATT, CDR2 SNEGSKA (reference sequence). The CDR3: CSARKLAGDLRNEQFF. For the CDR3, the DNA is TGCAGTGCTAGAAAACTAGCGGGAGACCTTCGCAATGAGCAGTTCTTC.

V and J are TRBV11-2 and TRBJ2-1; D perhaps matches TRBD1 (6 bases). V dropped 4 bases and J dropped 3 bases, with 10 bases sitting between them. In germline, CDR1 is SGHAT, CDR2 FQNNGV. The length of the CDR3 is 14 residues. CDR3 sequence reads: CASSSQGGYNEQFF. The CDR3 nucleotides read TGTGCCAGCAGCTCACAGGGCGGCTACAATGAGCAGTTCTTC.

This clonotype was seen ten or more times. The CDR3 DNA is TGTGCCAGCAGCTTGGGGCGCGGGGATGAGCAGTTCTTC. Its protein product is CASSLGRGDEQFF. The rearrangement uses TRBV27 and TRBJ2-1; the D gene is possibly TRBD2 (6 bases). The CDR3 spans 13 residues. Trimming cost V 6 bases and J 8 bases, with 14 bases left between them. Germline V lookup: CDR1 MNHEY, CDR2 SMNVEV (reference sequence).

J is TRBJ1-1 and V is TRBV27; possibly TRBD1 for D (5 bases). This CDR3 contains 14 residues. V was shortened by 4 bases and J by 4 bases, with 13 bases between the two germline ends. Per the germline V gene, CDR1 is MNHEY and CDR2 is SMNVEV (reference sequence). In nucleotides, the CDR3 is TGTGCCAGCAGTTCCCGTGACGGGGGCACTGAAGCTTTCTTT. Translation: CASSSRDGGTEAFF.

This clonotype showed up just a few times. The chain combines TRBV6-1 with TRBJ1-1; D gene uncertain. CDR3 length equals 14 residues. The V end lost 6 bases, the J end lost 1 base, and 12 bases lay between the germline ends. From germline, CDR1 is MNHNS and CDR2 SASEGT. CDR3 loop: CASSRHEGNTEAFF. The CDR3 bases are TGTGCCAGCAGCCGACACGAGGGGAACACTGAAGCTTTCTTT.